There are a few counts of the clone carrying this T cell receptor (beta chain). The data derive from a study of shared clonotypes between healthy human individuals. The data were produced by immunoSEQ multiplex PCR, yet TCRdb's version contains in-frame clones alone and is incomplete. The table includes approximately 940,000 clones, approximately 80% detected once. Unmatched junction bases numbered 11, after V lost 3 bases and J lost 9 bases. The CDR3 totals 16 residues. Germline V CDR1 and CDR2: MNHNS, SASEGT. The sequence derives from a man between 18 and 35 years old in good health. This chain links TRBV6-1 with TRBJ2-1; TRBD2 aligns across 10 bases. The material sequenced was memory CD4+ T cells sorted from blood. Subset described: CD45RA-negative fraction. CDR3 nucleotides: TGTGCCAGCAGTGACCGCGGAGCGGGGGGGCAATTTGAGCAGTTCTTC. Translated, it gives CASSDRGAGGQFEQFF.